This TCR beta chain was found in a study of blood T cells in healthy people across ages. A sample-barcoded 5' primer and a J-beta primer mix were used in a second PCR of roughly 7 to 11 cycles. TCRdb passed the 5' RACE reads through MiXCR, listing each CDR3 protein once. The top ten hold 22% of the sample, which has 710,000 or so distinct CDR3 sequences, around a fifth seen once. Trimming removed 1 base from V and 8 bases from J; junction bases left unmatched: 4. Germline loops: CDR1 SGHNT, CDR2 YENEEA. The CDR3 sequence is 14 residues long. V usage is TRBV11-3 and J usage is TRBJ2-4; 8 nucleotides line up with TRBD1. Sequenced material: blood. The TCR sequence derives from an older man in good health. CDR3 protein: CASSLGQGSDIQYF. As DNA, the CDR3 is TGTGCCAGCAGCTTAGGACAGGGGAGTGACATTCAGTACTTC. The whole variable domain, remainder taken from reference TRBV11-3 and TRBJ2-4, is EAGVVQSPRYKIIEKKQPVAFWCNPISGHNTLYWYLQNLGQGPELLIRYENEEAVDDSQLPKDRFSAERLKGVDSTLKIQPAELGDSAVYLCASSLGQGSDIQYFGAGTRLSVL.